Listed below are T cell receptor beta chains from one sample, sequenced in a study of identical twins. In TCRdb, the 5' RACE reads were re-called with MiXCR into one record per CDR3 protein. The repertoire holds a few hundred thousand distinct CDR3 sequences, with about 12% as singletons. The sample was also reused in another study, on yellow fever vaccine responses in identical twins.

The sequenced sample was CD8+ T cells sorted from blood. These receptors were obtained from a woman in her late teens or twenties in good health. Each CDR3 is given with its conserved first and last residue. Each record gives: D gene, clone size, J gene, V gene, CDR3 protein, CDR3 DNA. D genes are given only for firm matches. Clone size is shown for a subset of rows, as once, few, many or a class of expanded clone.

>NA|NA|TRBJ2-2|TRBV7-8
CASSLDTGDTGELFF
TGTGCCAGCAGCTTAGACACAGGCGACACCGGGGAGCTGTTTTTT
>TRBD1|few|TRBJ2-7|TRBV9
CASSPSGQAYEQYF
TGTGCCAGCAGCCCTTCAGGACAGGCCTACGAGCAGTACTTC
>NA|few|TRBJ2-5|TRBV28
CASTSRGPGTSSQETQYF
TGTGCCAGCACCTCCAGGGGGCCAGGGACTAGCAGCCAAGAGACCCAGTACTTC
>TRBD1|once|TRBJ2-7|TRBV20-1
CSARDGGTGGYEQYF
TGCAGTGCTAGAGATGGGGGGACAGGGGGCTACGAGCAGTACTTC
>NA|few|TRBJ2-1|TRBV2
CASSAVRRDSYNEQFF
TGTGCCAGCAGTGCAGTAAGGCGGGATTCCTACAATGAGCAGTTCTTC
>NA|NA|TRBJ1-3|TRBV9
CASSSRASGNTIYF
TGTGCCAGCAGCTCCCGAGCCTCTGGAAACACCATATATTTT
>NA|NA|TRBJ2-7|TRBV12-3/TRBV12-4
CASSHIGLSYEQYF
TGTGCCAGCAGTCACATTGGATTATCCTACGAGCAGTACTTC
>TRBD1|NA|TRBJ2-7|TRBV27
CASSPPWDRGHEQYF
TGTGCCAGCAGTCCGCCCTGGGACAGGGGCCACGAGCAGTACTTC
>NA|many|TRBJ2-7|TRBV5-1
CASSLGGSWSYEQYF
TGCGCCAGCAGCTTAGGGGGATCGTGGTCCTACGAGCAGTACTTC
>NA|NA|TRBJ2-6|TRBV28
CASRYRDLGANVLTF
TGTGCCAGCAGGTACAGGGATTTGGGGGCCAACGTCCTGACTTTC
>NA|NA|TRBJ1-1|TRBV6-1
CASSPPGRLREAFF
TGTGCCAGCAGTCCCCCGGGGCGGTTGCGGGAAGCTTTCTTT
>TRBD1|few|TRBJ2-3|TRBV9
CASSVDSGGSADTQYF
TGTGCCAGCAGCGTAGATTCAGGGGGATCGGCAGATACGCAGTATTTT
>TRBD2|few|TRBJ2-1|TRBV7-9
CASSHPPASGSNEQFF
TGTGCCAGCAGCCACCCCCCGGCTAGCGGGAGCAATGAGCAGTTCTTC
>NA|few|TRBJ2-2|TRBV7-2
CASSNSPGYLNTGELFF
TGTGCCAGCAGTAATAGTCCCGGTTACTTGAACACCGGGGAGCTGTTTTTT
>NA|NA|TRBJ2-2|TRBV12-3/TRBV12-4
CASSKGTPNTGELFF
TGTGCCAGCAGCAAGGGGACCCCCAACACCGGGGAGCTGTTTTTT
>TRBD2|few|TRBJ2-1|TRBV29-1
CSAPGSGEYGEQFF
TGCAGCGCCCCGGGGAGCGGGGAATACGGTGAGCAGTTCTTC
>NA|NA|TRBJ2-2|TRBV9
CASSARGELFF
TGTGCCAGCAGCGCCCGTGGGGAGCTGTTTTTT
>NA|few|TRBJ1-1|TRBV7-8
CASSAIVGMNTEAFF
TGTGCCAGCAGCGCTATCGTAGGCATGAACACTGAAGCTTTCTTT
>TRBD2|few|TRBJ2-1|TRBV6-4
CASSPYGAGPDNEQFF
TGTGCCAGCAGCCCCTACGGAGCGGGGCCCGACAATGAGCAGTTCTTC
>TRBD2|NA|TRBJ2-1|TRBV2
CASLSRLAGPNEQFF
TGTGCCAGCCTATCTAGACTAGCGGGACCGAATGAGCAGTTCTTC
>NA|few|TRBJ2-3|TRBV7-9
CASNLHRTDTLDTQYF
TGTGCCAGCAACCTCCACCGGACAGACACCTTGGATACGCAGTATTTT
>TRBD1|few|TRBJ2-1|TRBV7-9
CASSLGDRGAEEQFF
TGTGCCAGCAGCTTAGGGGACAGGGGCGCGGAGGAGCAGTTCTTC
>TRBD2|NA|TRBJ2-3|TRBV24-1
CATSDPIGTSGSHVGDTQYF
TGTGCCACCAGTGATCCAATAGGGACTAGCGGGAGCCATGTCGGCGATACGCAGTATTTT
>TRBD1|NA|TRBJ2-2|TRBV3-1
CASSSRTGGANTGELFF
TGTGCCAGCAGCTCAAGGACAGGGGGCGCGAACACCGGGGAGCTGTTTTTT
>NA|NA|TRBJ2-5|TRBV28
CASSPGLYQETQYF
TGTGCCAGCAGTCCGGGACTGTATCAAGAGACCCAGTACTTC
>NA|few|TRBJ1-2|TRBV7-9
CASMGEGRTDYGYTF
TGTGCCAGCATGGGGGAGGGGCGTACCGACTATGGCTACACCTTC
>TRBD1|NA|TRBJ1-4|TRBV5-1
CASSLGQGRPVATNEKLFF
TGCGCCAGCAGCTTGGGACAGGGGCGACCAGTTGCAACTAATGAAAAACTGTTTTTT
>NA|NA|TRBJ2-1|TRBV14
CASSQVSRTYNEQFF
TGTGCCAGCAGCCAAGTTTCTAGGACCTACAATGAGCAGTTCTTC
>TRBD1|few|TRBJ2-3|TRBV10-3
CAIGDRILTDTQYF
TGTGCCATCGGGGACAGGATCCTCACAGATACGCAGTATTTT
>TRBD1|NA|TRBJ1-2|TRBV6-1
CASSGSRDRQFYGYTF
TGTGCCAGCAGTGGGAGCCGGGACAGGCAATTCTATGGCTACACCTTC
>NA|few|TRBJ2-1|TRBV7-6
CASSLVRQSYNEQFF
TGTGCCAGCAGCTTAGTGAGACAGAGCTACAATGAGCAGTTCTTC
>NA|NA|TRBJ1-3|TRBV12-3/TRBV12-4
CASTSNVAGNTIYF
TGTGCCAGCACCTCAAACGTAGCCGGAAACACCATATATTTT
>NA|many|TRBJ2-3|TRBV7-9
CASSPSGTDTQYF
TGTGCCAGCAGCCCTAGCGGCACAGATACGCAGTATTTT
>NA|NA|TRBJ2-7|TRBV20-1
CSARGRDTWYEQYF
TGCAGTGCTAGAGGCCGGGACACCTGGTACGAGCAGTACTTC
>TRBD2|few|TRBJ2-1|TRBV5-8
CASSPRSGKYYNEQFF
TGTGCCAGCAGCCCTCGTAGCGGGAAGTACTACAATGAGCAGTTCTTC
>NA|few|TRBJ2-1|TRBV7-3
CASSSVYGEQFF
TGTGCCAGCAGCTCGGTATACGGTGAGCAGTTCTTC
>TRBD2|few|TRBJ2-1|TRBV20-1
CSAQPGLAGEGEQFF
TGCAGTGCGCAACCGGGACTAGCGGGAGAAGGAGAGCAGTTCTTC
>TRBD1|few|TRBJ2-5|TRBV2
CASSEEGAETQYF
TGTGCCAGCAGTGAAGAGGGGGCCGAGACCCAGTACTTC
>NA|many|TRBJ2-3|TRBV12-3/TRBV12-4
CASSFGYRPDTQYF
TGTGCCAGCAGTTTTGGGTATCGGCCAGATACGCAGTATTTT
>NA|many|TRBJ2-3|TRBV5-6
CASSLGGGAIDTQYF
TGTGCCAGCAGCTTGGGAGGGGGGGCCATAGATACGCAGTATTTT
>NA|few|TRBJ2-2|TRBV4-1
CASSQVGIPTGELFF
TGCGCCAGCAGCCAAGTAGGGATCCCAACCGGGGAGCTGTTTTTT
>NA|few|TRBJ1-1|TRBV15
CATGHEGNTEAFF
TGTGCCACCGGCCATGAGGGGAACACTGAAGCTTTCTTT
>NA|NA|TRBJ2-1|TRBV2
CASGNPTGPYNEQFF
TGTGCCAGCGGCAATCCCACAGGGCCTTACAATGAGCAGTTCTTC
>NA|NA|TRBJ2-1|TRBV7-3
CASSLNRQINNEQFF
TGTGCCAGCAGCTTAAATCGACAGATCAACAATGAGCAGTTCTTC
>NA|NA|TRBJ2-4|TRBV15
CATSSAGLAKNIQYF
TGTGCCACCAGCAGTGCGGGACTAGCCAAAAACATTCAGTACTTC
>NA|many|TRBJ1-2|TRBV11-2
CASSLASNYGYTF
TGTGCCAGCAGCTTGGCGTCAAACTATGGCTACACCTTC
>NA|NA|TRBJ2-1|TRBV6-2/TRBV6-3
CASSPGAEHNEQFF
TGTGCCAGCAGCCCCGGGGCGGAACACAATGAGCAGTTCTTC